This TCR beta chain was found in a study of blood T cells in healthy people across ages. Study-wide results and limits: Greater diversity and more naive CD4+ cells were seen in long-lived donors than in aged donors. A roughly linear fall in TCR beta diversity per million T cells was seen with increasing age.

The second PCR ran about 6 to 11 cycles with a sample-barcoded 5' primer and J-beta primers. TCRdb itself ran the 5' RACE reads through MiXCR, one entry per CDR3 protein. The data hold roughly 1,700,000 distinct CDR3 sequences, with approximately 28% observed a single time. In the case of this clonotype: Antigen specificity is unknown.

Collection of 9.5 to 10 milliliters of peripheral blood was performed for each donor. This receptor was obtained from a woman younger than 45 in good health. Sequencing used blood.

The DNA of the CDR3 is TGCAGTGCTGGGACTAGCGGGAGCGTACCCTACGAGCAGTACTTC. Translation: CSAGTSGSVPYEQYF. The chain employs TRBV20-1 and TRBJ2-7; 14 bases are shared with TRBD2. The germline V gene has CDR1 DFQATT and CDR2 SNEGSKA (reference sequence). CDR3 length: 15 amino acids. J was trimmed by 2 bases and V by 5 bases; bases with no gene match: 5.